A single sample is the source of the 29 T cell receptor beta chains below, sequenced in a study of T cells in Graves' hyperthyroidism and ophthalmopathy. Using RNA transcripts as the source, TCR beta CDR3 regions were amplified. Primed by the HTBI set, a first-round RT-PCR was run on the TCR CDR3. TCRdb re-called the multiplex PCR reads with MiXCR, one entry per CDR3 protein. The table lists around 800,000 distinct CDR3 sequences, 35% to 40% of them singletons. The specimen sequenced was blood. Source of these receptors: a man younger than 30 with Graves' hyperthyroidism.

V is TRBV5-1 and J is TRBJ1-2, with 9 nucleotides matching TRBD1. The V and J ends lost 4 bases and 2 bases, in that order; junction bases with no gene match: 9. Germline V gene sequence: CDR1 SGHRS, CDR2 YFSETQ. This CDR3 has 16 residues. In DNA, the CDR3 is TGCGCCAGCAGCAATACCCCCGGGACAGGGAACTATGGCTACACCTTC. Translated: CASSNTPGTGNYGYTF.

Remarks on this clonotype: The conserved phenylalanine or tryptophan is not found at the CDR3 terminus, so this likely reflects a read error. The chain links TRBV5-1 to TRBJ1-1; D remains ambiguous. V was pared by 0 bases and J by 0 bases, with 9 bases between. CDR1 and CDR2 from the germline V gene are SGHRS and YFSETQ. The length of the CDR3 is 15 residues. The CDR3 is CASSLAGGMNTEAFL. CDR3 coding DNA: TGCGCCAGCAGCTTGGCAGGAGGGATGAACACTGAAGCTTTCCTT.

The sample holds many counts of this clonotype. The rearrangement uses TRBV7-2 and TRBJ2-5, with a tentative D call TRBD2 (5 bases). The CDR3 loop spans 15 amino acids. In germline, CDR1 is SGHTA, CDR2 FQGNSA. V gave up 4 bases and J gave up 1 base, with 13 bases separating them. DNA of the CDR3: TGTGCCAGCAGCTACGAACGAGAGGGCCAAGAGACCCAGTACTTC. This translates into CASSYEREGQETQYF.

The V and J genes are TRBV10-3 and TRBJ1-5, with a tentative D call TRBD1 (6 bases). CDR3 length: 14 amino acids. The germline V gene has CDR1 ENHRY and CDR2 SYGVKD. Trimming took 5 bases from V and 2 from J, leaving 10 bases between them. As DNA, the CDR3 is TGTGCCATCAGTCTACAGGGCGGCAATCAGCCCCAGCATTTT. Translated: CAISLQGGNQPQHF.

This clonotype came up many times. The V and J genes are TRBV2 and TRBJ1-3, with D uncertain. The CDR3 extends over 12 amino acids. Trimming cost V 3 bases and J 6 bases, with 6 bases left between them. Germline V gene sequence: CDR1 SNHLY, CDR2 FYNNEI. CDR3 sequence reads: CASSEQLNTIYF. Here the CDR3 DNA reads TGTGCCAGCAGTGAGCAGTTAAACACCATATATTTT.

Comments on this clonotype: At one boundary the junction diverges from the germline segment, which might be a read error. The V call is TRBV4-1, the J call TRBJ2-5; TRBD1 matches at 8 bases. Germline lookup yields CDR1 MGHRA and CDR2 YSYEKL. This CDR3 is built from 13 residues. CDR3 coding DNA: TGCGCCGGCAGCCTCGGACAGGGAGAGACCCAGTACTTC. Its translation: CAGSLGQGETQYF.

The chain is built from TRBV20-1 and TRBJ1-5, with D maybe TRBD1 (5 bases). The length of the CDR3 is 15 residues. V lost 3 bases and J lost 6, with 18 bases in between. Germline V gives CDR1 DFQATT, CDR2 SNEGSKA (reference sequence). The CDR3 DNA is TGCAGTGCTAGGGCGGGGGGGATCGAGAGTCAGCCCCAGCATTTT. It codes for CSARAGGIESQPQHF.

V and J are TRBV6-4 and TRBJ1-1; maybe TRBD1 (5 bases). The CDR3 has 13 amino acids. V was shortened by 0 bases and J by 8 bases, with 10 bases between the two germline ends. Germline-derived CDR1 and CDR2 are MRHNA and SNTAGT. The chain's CDR3 is CASSDSGRAEAFF. The CDR3 DNA reads TGTGCCAGCAGTGACTCTGGCAGGGCGGAAGCTTTCTTT.

This chain connects TRBV2 to TRBJ1-3; possible D gene TRBD1, 5 bases. The CDR3 contains 13 residues. CDR1 is SNHLY and CDR2 is FYNNEI in the germline V gene. V gave up 4 bases and J gave up 8 bases, with 12 bases separating them. The CDR3 sequence: CASSGSGVHTIYF. DNA of the CDR3: TGTGCCAGCAGTGGGTCGGGGGTACACACCATATATTTT.

This clonotype has more than one count but fewer than ten. The rearrangement links TRBV2 to TRBJ2-7; TRBD2 matches at 8 bases. The CDR3 spans 15 residues. Germline loops: CDR1 SNHLY, CDR2 FYNNEI. Trimming took 1 base from V and 2 from J; bases not matched to a gene: 4. CDR3 residues: CASSEGRGVPYEQYF. DNA for the CDR3: TGTGCCAGCAGTGAAGGGCGGGGGGTGCCCTACGAGCAGTACTTC.

Ten or more counts support this clonotype. The chain employs TRBV7-2 and TRBJ2-7, with 7 bases fitting TRBD2. V dropped 5 bases and J dropped 1; count of bases not matched to a gene: 5. CDR1 SGHTA and CDR2 FQGNSA come from the germline V gene. The CDR3 extends over 14 amino acids. Written as DNA, the CDR3 is TGTGCCAGCAGCCCAGGACTAGGGTCCTACGAGCAGTACTTC. Translated, it gives CASSPGLGSYEQYF.

The gene calls are TRBV7-2 and TRBJ2-7, with 11 bases that match TRBD2. Germline V gene sequence: CDR1 SGHTA, CDR2 FQGNSA. The V gene end was trimmed by 5 bases and the J gene end by 3 bases; junction bases not matched to a gene: 6. The CDR3 is made up of 15 amino acids. The CDR3 reads CASSRTGLADYEQYF. Written as DNA, the CDR3 is TGTGCCAGCAGCCGTACGGGACTAGCGGACTACGAGCAGTACTTC.

The chain carries TRBV20-1 and TRBJ1-2, with 10 bases lining up with TRBD1. The CDR3 spans 16 residues. V shed 0 bases, J shed 0 bases, and the junction held 4 bases outside the gene matches. Germline V gene data show CDR1 as DFQATT and CDR2 as SNEGSKA (reference sequence). CDR3 sequence (DNA): TGCAGTGCTAGAGACCAGGACAGGGGGGCTAACTATGGCTACACCTTC. Translated, it gives CSARDQDRGANYGYTF.

This clonotype was counted a few times. The V and J genes are TRBV6-5 and TRBJ1-6; TRBD1 might be the D (6 bases). The germline gives CDR1 MNHEY, CDR2 SVGAGI. V lost 5 bases, J lost 0 bases, and 11 bases lay in between. This CDR3 comprises 16 residues. In DNA form, the CDR3 reads TGTGCCAGCAGTGCGCCGGACAGCTCCTATAATTCACCCCTCCACTTT. It translates to CASSAPDSSYNSPLHF.

In its sample, this clonotype was seen many times. The chain carries TRBV15 and TRBJ2-7, with D hard to call. The ends were cut back, 8 bases at V and 2 bases at J, with 19 bases in the middle. CDR3 length: 15 amino acids. Germline loops: CDR1 LNHNV, CDR2 YYDKDF (reference sequence). CDR3 sequence (DNA): TGTGCCACCGCGACGCGGTCCGGGCCCCCCTACGAGCAGTACTTC. As protein: CATATRSGPPYEQYF.

This clonotype was counted a few times. The chain combines TRBV5-1 with TRBJ2-7; D is possibly TRBD2 (5 bases). This CDR3 contains 13 residues. The germline gives CDR1 SGHRS, CDR2 YFSETQ. The V gene lost 2 bases and the J gene lost 0 bases, with 6 bases spanning the gap. The CDR3 DNA reads TGCGCCAGCAGCTTCGGGATCTCCTACGAGCAGTACTTC. As protein: CASSFGISYEQYF.

The sample holds a few counts of this clonotype. This rearrangement joins TRBV12-3 or TRBV12-4 to TRBJ2-5; TRBD2 matches 9 bases. V was pared by 1 base and J by 7 bases, with 7 bases of the junction left unmatched. There are 15 residues in the CDR3. The CDR3 sequence is CASSLDRGLAGTQYF. Here the CDR3 DNA reads TGTGCCAGCAGTTTAGACCGGGGACTAGCCGGGACCCAGTACTTC.

The chain carries TRBV11-2 and TRBJ2-7, with TRBD2 as a possible D gene (6 bases). This CDR3 is built from 15 residues. The V and J ends lost 3 bases and 6 bases respectively, with 18 bases between them. Germline V gene lookup returns CDR1 SGHAT and CDR2 FQNNGV. CDR3 protein: CASSFSSGTGGEQYF. CDR3 in DNA: TGTGCCAGCAGCTTCTCCTCCGGGACCGGGGGCGAGCAGTACTTC.

This clonotype came up many times. The chain has TRBV7-2 and TRBJ2-7; tentative D call: TRBD1 (5 bases). CDR1 is SGHTA, CDR2 FQGNSA, per germline. CDR3 length: 13 residues. V was trimmed by 4 bases and J by 3 bases, leaving 10 bases between them. DNA for the CDR3: TGTGCCAGCAGCTCATACAGGAGCTACGAGCAGTACTTC. Residues: CASSSYRSYEQYF.

J is TRBJ2-2 and V is TRBV7-9; D remains unclear. The V gene lost 3 bases and the J gene lost 2 bases, with 7 bases spanning the gap. The CDR3 spans 14 residues. Germline assignment: CDR1 SEHNR and CDR2 FQNEAQ (reference sequence). The CDR3 sequence is CASSFSRNTGELFF. The CDR3, as DNA: TGTGCCAGCAGCTTTTCTCGCAACACCGGGGAGCTGTTTTTT.

This clonotype was counted between two and nine times. This rearrangement joins TRBV7-3 to TRBJ1-4; D is uncertain. The V gene's germline CDR1 is SGHTA and CDR2 FQGTGA. The CDR3 runs to 17 residues. Between the trimmed V and J ends, which lost 5 bases and 4 bases, there was a span of 20 bases. CDR3 region: CASSPPVGWHLNEKLFF. The CDR3 bases are TGTGCCAGCAGCCCGCCGGTGGGGTGGCACCTTAATGAAAAACTGTTTTTT.

V is TRBV2 and J is TRBJ1-2; D may be TRBD1 (5 bases). V lost 2 bases and J 6 bases, leaving 16 bases between the germline ends. CDR3 length: 15 amino acids. The germline V gene encodes CDR1 SNHLY and CDR2 FYNNEI. Here the CDR3 reads CASSESLAGGDGYTF. The DNA of the CDR3 is TGTGCCAGCAGTGAATCTCTGGCGGGGGGTGATGGCTACACCTTC.

This clonotype was counted ten times or more. This sequence joins TRBV29-1 and TRBJ1-5; the match to TRBD1 covers 7 bases. The CDR3 contains 13 residues. Per the germline V gene, CDR1 is SQVTM and CDR2 is ANQGSEA. The trim removed 4 bases at V and 6 bases at J, leaving 6 bases unmatched. The DNA for the CDR3 is TGCAGCGTTGCGACAGGGCCAAGTCAGCCCCAGCATTTT. Translation: CSVATGPSQPQHF.

This clonotype occurred once. The gene calls are TRBV24-1 and TRBJ2-7; 7 nucleotides align to TRBD1. The germline V gene has CDR1 KGHDR and CDR2 SFDVKD. The J segment lost 8 bases and the V segment lost 4 bases, leaving 4 bases of the junction unmatched. This CDR3 spans 12 amino acids. CDR3 bases: TGTGCCACCAGTGAGACAGGGAGAAAGCAGTACTTC. This gives the protein CATSETGRKQYF.

Comment on this clonotype: Since a much larger clone is just one base distant, this may be a read error. The chain uses TRBV7-3 and TRBJ2-5; D possibly corresponds to TRBD2 (6 bases). This CDR3 spans 13 amino acids. Germline lookup yields CDR1 SGHTA and CDR2 FQGTGA. CDR3 sequence: CASSPDGGETQHF. The CDR3 bases are TGTGCCAGCAGCCCTGACGGAGGGGAGACCCAGCACTTC.

This clonotype was counted at least ten times. The rearrangement uses TRBV2 and TRBJ2-5; D tentatively reads TRBD1 or TRBD2 (5 bases each). Germline V lookup: CDR1 SNHLY, CDR2 FYNNEI. The CDR3 consists of 13 residues. V lost 7 bases and J 5 bases, leaving 14 bases between the germline ends. CDR3 region: CASKGLGEETQYF. The DNA for the CDR3 is TGTGCCAGCAAAGGCCTGGGGGAGGAGACCCAGTACTTC.

A note on this clonotype: This could be a read error, since a much larger clone is one nucleotide away. The V and J genes are TRBV20-1 and TRBJ1-1; D is ambiguous. The germline CDR1 and CDR2 sequences are DFQATT and SNEGSKA (reference sequence). Trimming removed 3 bases from V and 5 bases from J, with 7 bases in between. The CDR3 consists of 11 residues. The CDR3, as DNA: TGCAGTGCTAGGGGGAGGACTGAAGCTTTCTTT. It translates to CSARGRTEAFF.

This clonotype was recorded at least ten times. The J gene is TRBJ2-2, the V gene TRBV25-1; D is possibly TRBD1 or TRBD2 (5 bases each). The germline gives CDR1 MGHDK, CDR2 SYGVNS. The CDR3 has 13 amino acids. V shed 6 bases and J shed 7 bases, with 12 bases lying between them. The CDR3 is CASSGDRGGELFF. CDR3 sequence (DNA): TGTGCCAGCAGCGGGGACCGAGGCGGGGAGCTGTTTTTT.

As regards this clonotype: The junction departs from the called germline gene at one end, perhaps through a read error. The genes are TRBV7-2 and TRBJ1-1; TRBD1 might be the D (6 bases). The V gene's germline CDR1 is SGHTA and CDR2 FQGNSA. This CDR3 comprises 15 residues. The CDR3 sequence: CAGSLSGQGLTEAFF. In DNA, the CDR3 is TGTGCCGGCAGCTTATCGGGGCAGGGGTTGACTGAAGCTTTCTTT.